This T cell receptor (beta chain) was sequenced for a study of response to subunit inactivated influenza vaccine. This clonotype was recorded at least ten times. What it recognizes is unknown. Study-wide results and caveats: The authors offered the suggestion that each seasonal influenza vaccination recruits few new T cells.

Per the germline V gene, CDR1 is ENHRY and CDR2 is SYGVKD. This CDR3 spans 12 amino acids. The V and J ends lost 6 bases and 6 bases respectively, with 8 bases between them. TCRdb reanalysed the RT-PCR reads using MiXCR and keeps one entry per CDR3 protein. The sample shows roughly 700,000 distinct CDR3 sequences, 14% of them seen only once. The starting material was PBMCs from blood, obtained less than 15 days before vaccination. V gene TRBV10-3 combines with J gene TRBJ2-2; tentatively, D is TRBD2 (6 bases). The origin of this receptor is a man aged 45 to 65 who received an inactivated influenza vaccine. The CDR3 DNA sequence: TGTGCCATCAGCGGAGGGCCCGGGGAGCTGTTTTTT. Residues: CAISGGPGELFF.